These T cell receptor beta chains were read from a single sample in a study of CD8 T cells in Susac syndrome. TCRdb reprocessed the immunoSEQ multiplex PCR reads via MiXCR and lists one record per CDR3 protein. Of about 150,000 distinct CDR3 sequences in the sample, approximately 96% were seen once. Sequenced: CD4+ T cells from PBMCs. These receptors were taken from a human donor with Susac syndrome. CDR3s include the opening cysteine and the closing phenylalanine or tryptophan. The D gene is left open where the match is weak. The size field is filled for only some rows; it gives once, few, many or a size class.

v_gene	d_gene	j_gene	abundance	CDR3aa	CDR3nt
TRBV9	.	TRBJ1-5	.	CASGPTGNQPQHF	TGTGCCAGCGGTCCGACAGGCAATCAGCCCCAGCATTTT
TRBV3-1	.	TRBJ2-6	.	CASTSPSGANVLTF	TGTGCCAGCACCTCCCCCTCTGGGGCCAACGTCCTGACTTTC
TRBV11-2	.	TRBJ2-7	once	CASSLGDGPYEQYF	TGTGCCAGCAGCCTCGGGGACGGGCCCTACGAGCAGTACTTC
TRBV7-8	.	TRBJ1-5	.	CASSLVAGSNQPQHF	TGTGCCAGCAGCTTAGTGGCAGGGAGCAATCAGCCCCAGCATTTT
TRBV15	.	TRBJ2-5	.	CATSRGASGHQETQYF	TGTGCCACCAGCAGGGGGGCTAGCGGACACCAAGAGACCCAGTACTTC
TRBV20-1	.	TRBJ2-3	.	CSARKAGREDTQYF	TGCAGTGCTAGGAAGGCGGGGAGAGAGGATACGCAGTATTTT
TRBV5-6	TRBD2	TRBJ2-1	.	CASSFRSLASGRAALF	TGTGCCAGCAGCTTTAGGTCACTGGCTAGCGGGAGAGCCGCGCTCTTC
TRBV20-1	TRBD2	TRBJ2-3	once	CSARSNSGRADTQYF	TGCAGTGCTAGGTCTAATAGCGGGAGGGCAGATACGCAGTATTTT
TRBV2	TRBD1	TRBJ1-2	.	CASTPGQGVGDYGYTF	TGTGCCAGCACTCCGGGACAGGGTGTCGGCGACTATGGCTACACCTTC
TRBV20-1	.	TRBJ2-7	.	CSASRTSTDKQYF	TGCAGTGCCTCCCGGACATCGACCGACAAACAGTACTTC
TRBV20-1	.	TRBJ1-1	.	CSASPDLNTEAFF	TGCAGTGCTAGTCCAGACCTGAACACTGAAGCTTTCTTT
TRBV20-1	.	TRBJ1-2	once	CSVVTGNYGYTF	TGCAGTGTAGTAACAGGAAACTATGGCTACACCTTC
TRBV3-1	.	TRBJ2-7	.	CASSQNGGPYEQYF	TGTGCCAGCAGCCAAAACGGAGGACCCTACGAGCAGTACTTC
TRBV20-1	.	TRBJ1-2	.	CSARPQPGYGYTF	TGCAGTGCTAGACCTCAGCCGGGCTATGGCTACACCTTC
TRBV20-1	.	TRBJ2-7	.	CSARRVYEQYF	TGCAGTGCTAGAAGGGTCTACGAGCAGTACTTC
TRBV4-1	.	TRBJ2-7	.	CASSQETGPYEQYF	TGCGCCAGCAGCCAAGAAACAGGCCCCTACGAGCAGTACTTC
TRBV7-9	.	TRBJ2-1	.	CASSFIGAYNEQFF	TGTGCCAGCAGCTTTATCGGGGCCTACAATGAGCAGTTCTTC
TRBV9	.	TRBJ2-1	.	CASSVIAATSNEQFF	TGTGCCAGCAGCGTTATTGCGGCGACAAGCAATGAGCAGTTCTTC
TRBV4-1	.	TRBJ1-2	.	CASSQVRGGYTF	TGCGCCAGCAGCCAAGTTCGGGGTGGCTACACCTTC
TRBV7-9	TRBD2	TRBJ2-1	.	CASSASLAGGPNEQFF	TGTGCCAGCAGCGCGTCGCTAGCGGGAGGACCCAATGAGCAGTTCTTC
TRBV12-3/TRBV12-4	.	TRBJ2-3	.	CASSPSRGRDTQYF	TGTGCCAGCAGTCCGTCCCGGGGTCGAGATACGCAGTATTTT
TRBV4-1	TRBD2	TRBJ2-5	.	CASSQGLAGWGETQYF	TGCGCCAGCAGCCAAGGGCTAGCGGGATGGGGAGAGACCCAGTACTTC
TRBV10-3	.	TRBJ2-7	.	CAISESKLKGGEQYF	TGTGCCATCAGTGAGTCAAAGTTAAAGGGGGGAGAGCAGTACTTC
TRBV25-1	TRBD1	TRBJ2-7	.	CASSYRDRGYEQYF	TGTGCCAGCAGTTACCGGGACAGGGGTTACGAGCAGTACTTC
TRBV2	.	TRBJ2-7	.	CASSAAGALEQYF	TGTGCCAGCAGTGCCGCCGGGGCCCTCGAGCAGTACTTC
TRBV4-1	TRBD2	TRBJ2-7	.	CASSPWPSGSSYEQYF	TGCGCCAGCAGCCCGTGGCCTAGCGGGAGCTCCTACGAGCAGTACTTC
TRBV29-1	.	TRBJ1-1	.	CSVDVGTTNTEAFF	TGCAGCGTTGATGTTGGGACAACGAACACTGAAGCTTTCTTT
TRBV6-2/TRBV6-3	.	TRBJ2-1	.	CASSYGFYNEQFF	TGTGCCAGCAGTTACGGTTTCTACAATGAGCAGTTCTTC
TRBV2	.	TRBJ1-6	.	CASSVRAENSPLHF	TGTGCCAGCAGTGTTCGGGCCGAAAATTCACCCCTCCACTTT
TRBV6-2/TRBV6-3	.	TRBJ1-1	.	CASSDGQLNTEAFF	TGTGCCAGCAGTGACGGACAGTTGAACACTGAAGCTTTCTTT
TRBV5-1	.	TRBJ2-7	.	CASSPTEAYEQYF	TGCGCCAGCAGTCCCACGGAGGCCTACGAGCAGTACTTC
TRBV27	.	TRBJ1-2	.	CASSLKGWGYTF	TGTGCCAGCAGTTTAAAAGGTTGGGGCTACACCTTC
TRBV28	TRBD2	TRBJ2-7	once	CASRGSGTYEQYF	TGTGCCAGCAGGGGGAGCGGGACCTACGAGCAGTACTTC
TRBV24-1	.	TRBJ2-5	.	CATSDPRDGNQETQYF	TGTGCCACCAGTGATCCCCGGGACGGCAACCAAGAGACCCAGTACTTC
TRBV20-1	.	TRBJ1-5	.	CSARDGNQPQHF	TGCAGTGCTAGGGATGGCAATCAGCCCCAGCATTTT
TRBV28	.	TRBJ2-7	.	CAVRDGRSYEQYF	TGTGCCGTCCGAGACGGGAGATCCTACGAGCAGTACTTC
TRBV6-2/TRBV6-3	.	TRBJ2-2	.	CASTGVNTGELFF	TGTGCCAGCACTGGGGTGAACACCGGGGAGCTGTTTTTT
TRBV21-1	.	TRBJ2-7	.	CASRQTSGSYEQYF	TGTGCCAGCAGACAAACTAGCGGGAGCTACGAGCAGTACTTC
TRBV5-1	.	TRBJ2-5	.	CASSLVSGGETQYF	TGCGCCAGCAGCTTGGTGTCCGGGGGAGAGACCCAGTACTTC
TRBV10-3	TRBD1	TRBJ1-6	.	CATRTGLESPLHF	TGTGCCACCCGGACAGGGCTCGAATCACCCCTCCACTTT
TRBV2	TRBD1	TRBJ2-7	.	CASSGQGSGYEQYF	TGTGCCAGCAGTGGACAGGGTTCTGGGTACGAGCAGTACTTC
TRBV20-1	TRBD2	TRBJ2-3	.	CSASRLSGGLDTQYF	TGCAGTGCTAGTCGCTTGAGCGGGGGTCTAGATACGCAGTATTTT
TRBV20-1	.	TRBJ2-1	once	CSARDWGSPYNEQFF	TGCAGTGCTAGAGATTGGGGGTCGCCCTACAATGAGCAGTTCTTC
TRBV9	TRBD2	TRBJ2-1	.	CASSVGGGAYNEQFF	TGTGCCAGCAGCGTAGGCGGGGGGGCTTACAATGAGCAGTTCTTC